This T cell receptor (beta chain) was sequenced for a study of blood T cell repertoires in COVID-19. Across the study: Sample material is recorded as cDNA or gDNA derived from T cells, B-cell-depleted T cells, or PBMCs.

Data came from immunoSEQ multiplex PCR; TCRdb stores just in-frame clones and leaves some out. Among some 100,000 clones listed, approximately 90% were seen once. CDR3 length: 13 amino acids. The V gene's germline CDR1 is LNHDA and CDR2 SQIVND (reference sequence). Trimming left V 5 bases short and J 3 bases short, with 11 bases between. The sequencing sample was made of peripheral blood. V is TRBV19 and J is TRBJ2-7; possibly TRBD1 for D (5 bases). This sequence was found in a man aged 45-65 years with acute or convalescent COVID-19. As DNA, the CDR3 is TGTGCCAGTAGTCAGGGCGGACACTACGAGCAGTACTTC. Its protein product is CASSQGGHYEQYF.